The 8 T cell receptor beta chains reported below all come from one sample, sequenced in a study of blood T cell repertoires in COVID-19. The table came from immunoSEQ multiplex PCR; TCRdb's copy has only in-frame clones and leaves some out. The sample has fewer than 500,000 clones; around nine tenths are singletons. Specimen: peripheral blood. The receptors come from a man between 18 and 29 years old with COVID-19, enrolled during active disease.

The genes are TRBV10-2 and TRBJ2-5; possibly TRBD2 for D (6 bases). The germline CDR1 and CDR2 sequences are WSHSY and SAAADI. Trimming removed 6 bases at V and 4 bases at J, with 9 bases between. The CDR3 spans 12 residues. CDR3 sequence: CASSDGRETQYF. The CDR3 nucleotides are TGCGCCAGCAGCGACGGGAGAGAGACCCAGTACTTC.

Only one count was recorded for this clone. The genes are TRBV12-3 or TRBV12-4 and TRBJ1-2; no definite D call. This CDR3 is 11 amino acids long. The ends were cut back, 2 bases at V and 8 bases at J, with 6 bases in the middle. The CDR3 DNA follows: TGTGCCAGCAGTTTATTGGGCGGCTACACCTTC. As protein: CASSLLGGYTF.

The chain's CDR3 is CASSLRRLAGGLGELFF. The CDR3 region has the DNA TGTGCCAGCAGCTTACGGAGACTAGCGGGGGGCTTGGGGGAGCTGTTTTTT. J is TRBJ2-2 and V is TRBV7-2, with 13 nucleotides matching TRBD2. This CDR3 is 17 amino acids long. Germline V gene sequence: CDR1 SGHTA, CDR2 FQGNSA. V trimming: 2 bases; J trimming: 8 bases; junction bases outside the gene matches: 8.

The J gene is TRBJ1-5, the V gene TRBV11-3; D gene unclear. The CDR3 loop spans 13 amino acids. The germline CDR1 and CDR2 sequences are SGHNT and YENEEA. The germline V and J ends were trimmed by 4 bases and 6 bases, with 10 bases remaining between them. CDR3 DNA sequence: TGTGCCAGCAGCTCCGGTGCGCGTCAGCCCCAGCATTTT. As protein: CASSSGARQPQHF.

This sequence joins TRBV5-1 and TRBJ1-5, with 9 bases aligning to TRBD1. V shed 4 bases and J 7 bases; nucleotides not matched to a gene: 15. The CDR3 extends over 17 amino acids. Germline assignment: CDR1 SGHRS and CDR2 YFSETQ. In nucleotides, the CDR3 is TGCGCCAGCAGCCTGGGACAGGGCGAGGTAGCGAGCCAGCCCCAGCATTTT. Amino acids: CASSLGQGEVASQPQHF.

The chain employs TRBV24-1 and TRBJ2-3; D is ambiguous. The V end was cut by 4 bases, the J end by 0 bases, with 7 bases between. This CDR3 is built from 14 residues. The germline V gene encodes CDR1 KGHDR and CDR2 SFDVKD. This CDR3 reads CATSDRASTDTQYF. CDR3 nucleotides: TGTGCCACCAGTGACCGAGCAAGCACAGATACGCAGTATTTT.

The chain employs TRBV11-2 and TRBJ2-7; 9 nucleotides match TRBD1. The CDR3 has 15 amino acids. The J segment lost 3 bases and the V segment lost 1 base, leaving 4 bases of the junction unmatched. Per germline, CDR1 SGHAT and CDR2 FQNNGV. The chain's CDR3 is CASSLGGGQGYEQYF. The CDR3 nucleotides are TGTGCCAGCAGCTTAGGCGGGGGACAGGGCTACGAGCAGTACTTC.

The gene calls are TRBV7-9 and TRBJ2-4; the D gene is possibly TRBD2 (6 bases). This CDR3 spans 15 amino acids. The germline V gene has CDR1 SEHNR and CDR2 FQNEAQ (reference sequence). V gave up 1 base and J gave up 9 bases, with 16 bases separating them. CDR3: CASSLESGGSGIQYF. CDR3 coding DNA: TGTGCCAGCAGCTTAGAGTCCGGGGGATCGGGCATTCAGTACTTC.